A selection of T cell receptor beta chains follows, all from one sample in a study of early T cells in non-severe SARS-CoV-2 infection. TCRdb used MiXCR to reprocess the 5' RACE reads, holding one entry per CDR3 protein. The sample contains around 77,000 distinct CDR3 sequences, 10% of which appear only once. The input for sequencing was whole blood, taken at baseline. All receptors come from an adult who was a healthcare worker with PCR-confirmed SARS-CoV-2 infection or an uninfected control (not recorded which). CDR3s include the opening cysteine and the closing phenylalanine or tryptophan. Clone size, where shown, is once, few, many, or a class for clones that have expanded.

clone size | J gene | V gene | CDR3 protein
few | TRBJ1-4 | TRBV4-1 | CASSQTILPTGKRNEKLFF
many | TRBJ2-1 | TRBV18 | CASSRPLGPYNEQFF
few | TRBJ1-4 | TRBV4-3 | CASSQEYRGTSYEKLFF
few | TRBJ1-3 | TRBV30 | CAWSTTRDTIYF
many | TRBJ1-1 | TRBV6-1 | CASGSSVNTEAFF
few | TRBJ2-3 | TRBV24-1 | CATSKELATDTQYF
few | TRBJ1-6 | TRBV28 | CASSGTGYSPLHF
few | TRBJ2-5 | TRBV11-3 | CASSRQGAREETQYF
- | TRBJ1-4 | TRBV5-1 | CASSWRTGANEKLFF
- | TRBJ1-5 | TRBV6-2/TRBV6-3 | CASSLGHFGDQPQHF
many | TRBJ2-7 | TRBV2 | CASVPGTDYYEQYF
few | TRBJ2-2 | TRBV30 | CAWRAYYTGELFF
few | TRBJ1-2 | TRBV3-1 | CASSQESVHGYTF
many | TRBJ1-6 | TRBV21-1 | CASSKIYSSYNSPLHF
many | TRBJ2-6 | TRBV5-4 | CASRKGSPSGANVLTF
- | TRBJ2-7 | TRBV25-1 | CASSEQGYEQYF
few | TRBJ1-2 | TRBV6-5 | CASRPGRGYGYTF
- | TRBJ1-2 | TRBV20-1 | CSAEDRDRPFPNNYGYTF
- | TRBJ2-5 | TRBV27 | CASSPTGSGMETQYF
few | TRBJ1-1 | TRBV11-2 | CASSYGGGRRIMNTEAFF
- | TRBJ2-7 | TRBV7-8 | CASSRTGVRSEQYF
- | TRBJ1-6 | TRBV5-4 | CASSLGRAGNSPLHF
- | TRBJ2-3 | TRBV10-2 | CASSERVEIDTQYF
few | TRBJ2-7 | TRBV24-1 | CATSHAGVYEQYF
many | TRBJ2-3 | TRBV4-1 | CASSQEGSGVTDTQYF
many | TRBJ2-3 | TRBV11-2 | CASSRPLTDTQYF
many | TRBJ2-3 | TRBV5-1 | CASSPGLKGQDTDTQYF
few | TRBJ1-5 | TRBV6-2/TRBV6-3 | CASSYHLGPRQPQHF
few | TRBJ2-5 | TRBV6-6 | CASRRQGGEETQYF
few | TRBJ2-1 | TRBV11-2 | CASSLARGSYNEQFF
many | TRBJ2-1 | TRBV11-1 | CASSPPGVSYNEQFF
- | TRBJ2-7 | TRBV7-3 | CASSQSGGPSYEQYF
few | TRBJ1-5 | TRBV6-5 | CASSYGSNQPQHF
- | TRBJ2-3 | TRBV4-3 | CASSQFEGGTDTQYF
- | TRBJ2-7 | TRBV18 | CASSPNWDSSYEQYF
once | TRBJ2-3 | TRBV14 | CASSQEASPGDTQYF
- | TRBJ1-1 | TRBV6-1 | CASTEQVNTEAFF
many | TRBJ1-5 | TRBV27 | CASSQVRGQPQHF
many | TRBJ1-2 | TRBV20-1 | CSANGGQPYGYTF
- | TRBJ2-7 | TRBV10-1 | CASRILDRSSYEQYF
few | TRBJ2-4 | TRBV27 | CASSKSGTGATPNIQYF